The rows below give T cell receptor beta chains drawn from one sample of a study of identifying expanded T cells in peripheral blood. Sequencing used immunoSEQ multiplex PCR; TCRdb keeps in-frame clones, though not all of them. Of more than 85,000 clones detected, around 89% appear once; the ten largest clones hold 8% to 9%. The sequenced material came from blood. These TCRs come from a person between 18 and 75 years old in good health. Both conserved end residues are part of each CDR3. D genes are given only for firm matches. The size field is filled for only some rows; it gives once, few, many or a size class.

d_gene: .
v_gene: TRBV5-4
j_gene: TRBJ2-7
abundance: .
CDR3aa: CASSFPGLYEQYF
CDR3nt: TGTGCCAGCAGCTTCCCGGGACTCTACGAGCAGTACTTC

d_gene: .
v_gene: TRBV5-1
j_gene: TRBJ2-3
abundance: once
CDR3aa: CASSLEQSTDTQYF
CDR3nt: TGCGCCAGCAGCTTGGAGCAGAGCACAGATACGCAGTATTTT

d_gene: .
v_gene: TRBV4-2
j_gene: TRBJ1-5
abundance: .
CDR3aa: CASSQEKGSNQPQHF
CDR3nt: TGTGCCAGCAGCCAAGAAAAGGGCAGCAATCAGCCCCAGCATTTT

d_gene: TRBD1
v_gene: TRBV7-7
j_gene: TRBJ2-5
abundance: .
CDR3aa: CASSLAGGQETQYF
CDR3nt: TGTGCCAGCAGCTTGGCAGGGGGCCAAGAGACCCAGTACTTC

d_gene: .
v_gene: TRBV7-9
j_gene: TRBJ1-1
abundance: .
CDR3aa: CASSLAGREDTEAFF
CDR3nt: TGTGCCAGCAGCTTAGCGGGCAGGGAGGACACTGAAGCTTTCTTT

d_gene: .
v_gene: TRBV19
j_gene: TRBJ1-6
abundance: .
CDR3aa: CASSMVDNSPLHF
CDR3nt: TGTGCCAGTAGTATGGTCGATAATTCACCCCTCCACTTT

d_gene: TRBD1
v_gene: TRBV7-7
j_gene: TRBJ1-3
abundance: .
CDR3aa: CASSSGQENTIYF
CDR3nt: TGTGCCAGCAGCTCGGGACAGGAGAACACCATATATTTT

d_gene: .
v_gene: TRBV7-3
j_gene: TRBJ2-5
abundance: .
CDR3aa: CASSLGLVGKTQYF
CDR3nt: TGTGCCAGCAGCTTAGGTCTCGTGGGCAAGACCCAGTACTTC

d_gene: .
v_gene: TRBV5-1
j_gene: TRBJ2-5
abundance: .
CDR3aa: CASRPRLGAAEGTQYF
CDR3nt: TGCGCCAGCAGACCAAGGTTGGGCGCGGCTGAAGGGACCCAGTACTTC

d_gene: .
v_gene: TRBV14
j_gene: TRBJ2-3
abundance: .
CDR3aa: CASSQDLSGFRRDTQYF
CDR3nt: TGTGCCAGCAGCCAAGATCTGAGCGGTTTTAGGCGAGATACGCAGTATTTT

d_gene: .
v_gene: TRBV19
j_gene: TRBJ2-3
abundance: once
CDR3aa: CASSIFAGRDADTQYF
CDR3nt: TGTGCCAGTAGTATTTTTGCAGGGAGAGATGCAGATACGCAGTATTTT

d_gene: .
v_gene: TRBV7-3
j_gene: TRBJ2-7
abundance: .
CDR3aa: CASSLGSVGAYEQYF
CDR3nt: TGTGCCAGCAGCTTAGGGTCGGTCGGTGCCTACGAGCAGTACTTC

d_gene: .
v_gene: TRBV4-1
j_gene: TRBJ2-2
abundance: .
CDR3aa: CASSLWSPGNSGELFF
CDR3nt: TGCGCCAGCAGCCTCTGGTCGCCTGGGAATTCCGGGGAGCTGTTTTTT

d_gene: TRBD2
v_gene: TRBV27
j_gene: TRBJ2-7
abundance: .
CDR3aa: CASGPGRGGGDEQYF
CDR3nt: TGTGCCAGCGGCCCCGGGAGAGGTGGGGGGGACGAGCAGTACTTC

d_gene: TRBD2
v_gene: TRBV11-2
j_gene: TRBJ2-3
abundance: .
CDR3aa: CASSPYGTINGDTQYF
CDR3nt: TGTGCCAGCAGCCCATACGGGACTATTAATGGGGATACGCAGTATTTT

d_gene: TRBD1
v_gene: TRBV14
j_gene: TRBJ2-7
abundance: .
CDR3aa: CASSRWTGLEQYF
CDR3nt: TGTGCCAGCAGCCGGTGGACAGGGCTTGAGCAGTACTTC

d_gene: .
v_gene: TRBV4-3
j_gene: TRBJ2-7
abundance: .
CDR3aa: CASSQDPVGAPYEQYF
CDR3nt: TGCGCCAGCAGCCAAGATCCGGTCGGGGCTCCCTACGAGCAGTACTTC

d_gene: TRBD1
v_gene: TRBV7-2
j_gene: TRBJ1-5
abundance: .
CDR3aa: CASSLEGAILYSNQPQHF
CDR3nt: TGTGCCAGCAGCTTAGAGGGGGCGATTCTTTATAGCAATCAGCCCCAGCATTTT

d_gene: .
v_gene: TRBV27
j_gene: TRBJ2-2
abundance: .
CDR3aa: CASSPDGTGELFF
CDR3nt: TGTGCCAGCAGTCCTGACGGGACCGGGGAGCTGTTTTTT

d_gene: .
v_gene: TRBV2
j_gene: TRBJ1-4
abundance: .
CDR3aa: CASSEAVSLYEKLFF
CDR3nt: TGTGCCAGCAGTGAAGCGGTCAGTCTGTATGAAAAACTGTTTTTT

d_gene: .
v_gene: TRBV14
j_gene: TRBJ2-3
abundance: .
CDR3aa: CASSRSRVPTDQYF
CDR3nt: TGTGCCAGCAGCCGATCCCGGGTCCCCACCGACCAGTATTTT

d_gene: .
v_gene: TRBV6-6
j_gene: TRBJ1-1
abundance: .
CDR3aa: CASSRDKDTEAFF
CDR3nt: TGTGCCAGCAGCCGGGACAAAGACACTGAAGCTTTCTTT

d_gene: .
v_gene: TRBV18
j_gene: TRBJ2-7
abundance: .
CDR3aa: CASSPGDSGYEQYF
CDR3nt: TGTGCCAGCTCACCCGGGGACTCAGGGTACGAGCAGTACTTC